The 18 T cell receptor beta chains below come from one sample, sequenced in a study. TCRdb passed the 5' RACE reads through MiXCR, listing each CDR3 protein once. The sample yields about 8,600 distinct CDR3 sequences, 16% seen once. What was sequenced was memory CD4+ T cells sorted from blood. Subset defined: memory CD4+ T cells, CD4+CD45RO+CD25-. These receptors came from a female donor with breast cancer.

The CDR3 loop reads CASSYSPGNTEAFF. CDR3 sequence (DNA): TGTGCCAGCAGTTACTCGCCGGGGAACACTGAAGCTTTCTTT. The V and J genes are TRBV6-5 and TRBJ1-1; no clear D gene. Per germline, CDR1 MNHEY and CDR2 SVGAGI. This CDR3 comprises 14 residues. V was shortened by 0 bases and J by 1 base, with 6 bases between the two germline ends.

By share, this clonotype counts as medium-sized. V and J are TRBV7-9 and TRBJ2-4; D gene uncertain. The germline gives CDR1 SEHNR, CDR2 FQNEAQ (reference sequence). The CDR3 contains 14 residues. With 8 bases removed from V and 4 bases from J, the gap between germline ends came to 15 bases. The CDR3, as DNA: TGTGCCAGCGGGCCTAGTGAGCCGAAAAACATTCAGTACTTC. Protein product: CASGPSEPKNIQYF.

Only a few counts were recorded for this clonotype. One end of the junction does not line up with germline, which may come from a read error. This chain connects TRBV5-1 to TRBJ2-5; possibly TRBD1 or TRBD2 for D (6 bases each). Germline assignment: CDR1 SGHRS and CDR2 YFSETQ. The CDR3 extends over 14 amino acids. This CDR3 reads CASSLTGTSETKYF. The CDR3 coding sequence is TGCGCCAGCAGCTTGACAGGGACTTCGGAGACCAAGTACTTC.

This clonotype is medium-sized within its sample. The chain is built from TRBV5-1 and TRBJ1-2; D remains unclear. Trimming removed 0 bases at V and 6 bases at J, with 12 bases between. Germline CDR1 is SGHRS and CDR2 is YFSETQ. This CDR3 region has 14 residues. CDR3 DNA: TGCGCCAGCAGCTTGGCCGCGGGCGTGGATGGCTACACCTTC. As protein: CASSLAAGVDGYTF.

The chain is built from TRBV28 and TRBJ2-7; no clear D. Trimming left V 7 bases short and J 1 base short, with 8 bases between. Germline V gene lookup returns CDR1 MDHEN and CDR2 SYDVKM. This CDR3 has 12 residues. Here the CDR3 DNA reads TGTGCCAGCATGGGCACATCCTACGAGCAGTACTTC. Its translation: CASMGTSYEQYF. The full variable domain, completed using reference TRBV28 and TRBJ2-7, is DVKVTQSSRYLVKRTGEKVFLECVQDMDHENMFWYRQDPGLGLRLIYFSYDVKMKEKGDIPEGYSVSREKKERFSLILESASTNQTSMYLCASMGTSYEQYFGPGTRLTVT.

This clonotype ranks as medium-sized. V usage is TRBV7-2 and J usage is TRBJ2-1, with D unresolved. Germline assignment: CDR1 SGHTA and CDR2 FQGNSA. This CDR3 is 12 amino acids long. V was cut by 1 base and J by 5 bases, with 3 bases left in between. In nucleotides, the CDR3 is TGTGCCAGCAGCTTAGAAAACAATGAGCAGTTCTTC. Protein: CASSLENNEQFF.

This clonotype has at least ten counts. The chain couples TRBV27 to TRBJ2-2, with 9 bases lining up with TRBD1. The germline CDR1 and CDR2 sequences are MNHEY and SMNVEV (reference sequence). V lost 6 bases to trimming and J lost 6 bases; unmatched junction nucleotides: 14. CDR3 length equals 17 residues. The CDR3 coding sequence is TGTGCCAGCAGCCCCTTAACGGGACAGGGTGGTTCCGGGGAGCTGTTTTTT. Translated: CASSPLTGQGGSGELFF.

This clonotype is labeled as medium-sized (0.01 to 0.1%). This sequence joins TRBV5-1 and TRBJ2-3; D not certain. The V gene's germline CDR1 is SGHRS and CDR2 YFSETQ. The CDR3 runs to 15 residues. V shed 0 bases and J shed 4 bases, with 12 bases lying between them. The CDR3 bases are TGCGCCAGCAGCTTGGAGGCAAGAGGAGCAGATACGCAGTATTTT. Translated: CASSLEARGADTQYF.

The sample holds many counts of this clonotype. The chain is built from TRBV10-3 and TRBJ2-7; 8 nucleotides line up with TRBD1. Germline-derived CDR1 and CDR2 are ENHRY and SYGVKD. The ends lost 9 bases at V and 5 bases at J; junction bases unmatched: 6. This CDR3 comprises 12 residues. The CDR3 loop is CAIGQGSNEQYF. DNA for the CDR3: TGTGCCATTGGACAGGGTTCTAACGAGCAGTACTTC.

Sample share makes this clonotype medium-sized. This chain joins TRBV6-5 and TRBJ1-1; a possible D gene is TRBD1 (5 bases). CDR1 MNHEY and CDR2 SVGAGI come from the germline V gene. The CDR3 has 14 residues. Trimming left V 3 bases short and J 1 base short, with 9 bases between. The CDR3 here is CASSYSGRNTEAFF. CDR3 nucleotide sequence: TGTGCCAGCAGTTATTCAGGGAGGAACACTGAAGCTTTCTTT.

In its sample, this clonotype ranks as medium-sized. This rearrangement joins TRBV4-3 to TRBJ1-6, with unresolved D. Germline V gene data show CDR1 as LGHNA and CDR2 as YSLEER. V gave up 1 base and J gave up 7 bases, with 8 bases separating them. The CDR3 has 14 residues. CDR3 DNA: TGCGCCAGCAGCCAAGTTACGGGGAATTCACCCCTCCACTTT. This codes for CASSQVTGNSPLHF.

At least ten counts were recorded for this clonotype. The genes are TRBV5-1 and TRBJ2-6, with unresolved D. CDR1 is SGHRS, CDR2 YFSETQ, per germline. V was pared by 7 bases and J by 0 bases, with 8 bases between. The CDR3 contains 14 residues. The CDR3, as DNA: TGCGCCAGCGGCATGGCCTCTGGGGCCAACGTCCTGACTTTC. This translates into CASGMASGANVLTF.

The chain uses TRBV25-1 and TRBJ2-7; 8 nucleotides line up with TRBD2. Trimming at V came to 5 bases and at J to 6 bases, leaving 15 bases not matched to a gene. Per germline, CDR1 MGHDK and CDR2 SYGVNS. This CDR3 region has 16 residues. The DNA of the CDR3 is TGTGCCAGCAGTCCCCATCGGGGGGGGCAAGAAGGCGAGCAGTACTTC. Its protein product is CASSPHRGGQEGEQYF.

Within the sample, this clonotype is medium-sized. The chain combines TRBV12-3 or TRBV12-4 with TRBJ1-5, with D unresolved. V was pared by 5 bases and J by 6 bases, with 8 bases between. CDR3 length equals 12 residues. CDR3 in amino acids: CASSLDGQPQHF. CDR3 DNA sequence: TGTGCCAGCAGTCTGGACGGTCAGCCCCAGCATTTT.

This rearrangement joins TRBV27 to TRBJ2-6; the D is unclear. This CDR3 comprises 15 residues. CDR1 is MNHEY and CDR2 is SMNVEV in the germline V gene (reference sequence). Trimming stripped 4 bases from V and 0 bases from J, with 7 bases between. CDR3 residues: CASSWTVSGANVLTF. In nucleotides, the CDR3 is TGTGCCAGCAGTTGGACGGTCTCTGGGGCCAACGTCCTGACTTTC.

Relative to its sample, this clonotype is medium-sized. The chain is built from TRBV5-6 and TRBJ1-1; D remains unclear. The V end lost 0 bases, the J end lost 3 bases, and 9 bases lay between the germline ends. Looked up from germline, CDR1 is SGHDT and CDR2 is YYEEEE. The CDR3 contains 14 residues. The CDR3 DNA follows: TGTGCCAGCAGCTTGGGCGCCGCGGACACTGAAGCTTTCTTT. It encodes CASSLGAADTEAFF.

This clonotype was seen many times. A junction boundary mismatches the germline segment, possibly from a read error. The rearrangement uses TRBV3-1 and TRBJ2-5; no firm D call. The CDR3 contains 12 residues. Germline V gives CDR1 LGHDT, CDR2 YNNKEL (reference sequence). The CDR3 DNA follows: TGTGCCAGCAGCCAGGAGTTGACGACCCTGTACTTC. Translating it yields CASSQELTTLYF.

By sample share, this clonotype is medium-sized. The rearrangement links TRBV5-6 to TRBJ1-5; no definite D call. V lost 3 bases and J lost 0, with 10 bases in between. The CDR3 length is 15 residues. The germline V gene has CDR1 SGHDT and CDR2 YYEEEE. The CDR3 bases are TGTGCCAGCAGCTCTTGGACGGTTAGCAATCAGCCCCAGCATTTT. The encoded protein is CASSSWTVSNQPQHF. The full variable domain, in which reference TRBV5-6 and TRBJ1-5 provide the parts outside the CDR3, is DAGVTQSPTHLIKTRGQQVTLRCSPKSGHDTVSWYQQALGQGPQFIFQYYEEEERQRGNFPDRFSGHQFPNYSSELNVNALLLGDSALYLCASSSWTVSNQPQHFGDGTRLSIL.